This T cell receptor (beta chain) was observed in a study of T cell responses to AZD1222 COVID-19 vaccine. This CDR3 has 17 residues. The germline V and J ends were trimmed by 1 base and 5 bases, with 17 bases remaining between them. Germline CDR1 and CDR2: LGHNA and YSLEER. Assay used: immunoSEQ multiplex PCR; TCRdb lists only in-frame clones, some missing. The sample includes around 140,000 clones, roughly 90% seen only once; the top ten take just under 3%. The material was peripheral blood, obtained on day 0 of AZD1222 vaccination. This chain uses TRBV4-3 with TRBJ1-4, with a weak D call TRBD1 (5 bases). The sequence came from an adult in good health. The CDR3: CASSQGPLPTVNEKLFF. The CDR3 coding sequence is TGCGCCAGCAGCCAAGGTCCGCTTCCGACAGTGAATGAAAAACTGTTTTTT.